Following are 5 T cell receptor beta chains from one sample sequenced in a study of control samples from healthy donors and cancer patients. Measured with immunoSEQ multiplex PCR; TCRdb has only the in-frame clones, and not every one. This sample has fewer than 120,000 clones, with approximately 88% found just once. Sequenced material: PBMCs. Receptors originate from an older woman with lung cancer.

The genes are TRBV12-3 or TRBV12-4 and TRBJ2-7; D is perhaps TRBD2 (5 bases). CDR3 size: 13 residues. V dropped 3 bases and J dropped 3 bases, with 9 bases sitting between them. The CDR3 region has the DNA TGTGCCAGCAGTTTGGAGGACGGCTACGAGCAGTACTTC. As protein: CASSLEDGYEQYF.

The rearrangement links TRBV13 to TRBJ2-2; TRBD2 agrees at 10 bases. Germline V gene sequence: CDR1 PRHDT, CDR2 FYEKMQ (reference sequence). This CDR3 spans 20 amino acids. J gave up 3 bases and V 2 bases, and 15 bases lay outside the gene matches. Written as DNA, the CDR3 is TGTGCCAGCAGCTTAAGAGGAGGGGTAGCGGGAGGCCTAGACACCGGGGAGCTGTTTTTT. The encoded protein is CASSLRGGVAGGLDTGELFF.

The CDR3 reads CASSVGVAGGTDTQYF. In DNA, the CDR3 is TGTGCCAGCAGCGTAGGGGTAGCGGGGGGCACAGATACGCAGTATTTT. V and J are TRBV9 and TRBJ2-3; 9 positions agree with TRBD2. Germline V gene sequence: CDR1 SGDLS, CDR2 YYNGEE. V lost 0 bases and J lost 1; bases outside the gene matches: 3. The CDR3 loop spans 16 amino acids.

V and J are TRBV19 and TRBJ2-5; the D is unclear. Trimming removed 0 bases from V and 5 bases from J, with 4 bases in between. The CDR3 covers 12 residues. Per germline, CDR1 LNHDA and CDR2 SQIVND (reference sequence). The chain's CDR3 is CASSIEGETQYF. Written as DNA, the CDR3 is TGTGCCAGTAGTATAGAAGGGGAGACCCAGTACTTC.

The chain couples TRBV28 to TRBJ2-7, with a possible D match to TRBD1 (6 bases). This CDR3 is built from 15 residues. The V gene lost 5 bases and the J gene lost 1 base, with 15 bases spanning the gap. CDR1 and CDR2 (germline): MDHEN, SYDVKM. CDR3 sequence: CASSIWTDGSYEQYF. CDR3 DNA: TGTGCCAGCAGTATTTGGACAGATGGGTCCTACGAGCAGTACTTC.